The 21 T cell receptor beta chains in this list originate from one sample, sequenced in a study of blood T cells in healthy people across ages. Alongside a J-beta primer mix, a sample-barcoded 5' primer served in a second PCR lasting about 7 to 12 cycles. MiXCR was run by TCRdb on the 5' RACE reads, yielding one entry per CDR3 protein. This table holds hundreds of thousands of distinct CDR3 sequences, roughly 32% found once. Sequencing was carried out using blood. All receptors derive from a woman older than 75 in good health.

A note on this clonotype: A read error may be the cause here, since a much bigger clone is one base away. CDR3 loop: CASSVGGGYMGNEQYF. CDR3 nucleotide sequence: TGTGCCAGCAGTGTCGGAGGGGGGTACATGGGCAATGAGCAGTACTTC. The V call is TRBV6-4, the J call TRBJ2-5, with D perhaps matching TRBD1 or TRBD2 (6 bases each). CDR1 MRHNA and CDR2 SNTAGT come from the germline V gene. Between the trimmed V and J ends, which lost 4 bases and 11 bases, there was a span of 26 bases. The CDR3 totals 16 residues.

In the case of this clonotype: A much more abundant neighbour one base away suggests this may be a read error. V and J are TRBV28 and TRBJ2-3; TRBD2 matches 9 bases. The CDR3 is made up of 15 amino acids. Germline CDR1 is MDHEN and CDR2 is SYDVKM. CDR3 nucleotide sequence: TGTACCAGCAGTGTGATAGCGGGGGGCACAGATACGCAGTATTTT. This gives the protein CTSSVIAGGTDTQYF.

The table lists this clonotype with many counts. The rearrangement joins TRBV5-1 to TRBJ2-1; 7 bases align to TRBD2. There are 16 residues in the CDR3. V lost 4 bases and J lost 2; bases outside the gene matches: 9. The V gene's germline CDR1 is SGHRS and CDR2 YFSETQ. As DNA, the CDR3 is TGCGCCAGCAGCACCAAGGGGCTAGCGGCCTACAATGAGCAGTTCTTC. Translated, it gives CASSTKGLAAYNEQFF.

Remarks on this clonotype: This clone may be a read error of a much larger clone one base away. The chain recombines TRBV15 with TRBJ1-1; D is unclear. The length of the CDR3 is 13 residues. Germline V gene data show CDR1 as LNHNV and CDR2 as YYDKDF (reference sequence). CDR3 region: CAASRDKNGEAFF. CDR3 bases: TGTGCCGCCAGCAGAGATAAAAACGGTGAAGCTTTCTTT.

This clonotype was detected only a few times. The V call is TRBV12-3 or TRBV12-4, the J call TRBJ1-1, with D tentatively TRBD1 (6 bases). The CDR3 is made up of 14 amino acids. V was shortened by 6 bases and J by 5 bases, with 16 bases between the two germline ends. CDR3 protein: CASSQATTGTEAFF. The CDR3 nucleotides are TGTGCCAGCAGCCAGGCGACTACAGGGACTGAAGCTTTCTTT.

This clonotype was seen many times. The chain couples TRBV7-9 to TRBJ2-4; a possible D gene is TRBD1 (6 bases). The germline V gene has CDR1 SEHNR and CDR2 FQNEAQ (reference sequence). This CDR3 comprises 14 residues. Between the trimmed V and J ends, which lost 5 bases and 7 bases, there was a span of 15 bases. Here the CDR3 DNA reads TGTGCCAGCAGCCCCGGTGCGCAGGGGAACATTCAGTACTTC. Translated, it gives CASSPGAQGNIQYF.

This clonotype was observed many times. This sequence joins TRBV7-9 and TRBJ2-7; D is perhaps TRBD1 (6 bases). The germline V and J ends were trimmed by 5 bases and 5 bases, with 19 bases remaining between them. Germline values: CDR1 SEHNR, CDR2 FQNEAQ (reference sequence). The CDR3 runs 15 residues. CDR3 residues: CASSATLNREHEQYF. The DNA of the CDR3 is TGTGCCAGCAGCGCTACGCTCAACAGGGAACACGAGCAGTACTTC.

The table lists this clonotype with a few counts. The chain carries TRBV7-6 and TRBJ1-1; no clear D. Trimming stripped 5 bases from V and 7 bases from J, with 8 bases between. The CDR3 consists of 11 residues. Germline lookup yields CDR1 SGHVS and CDR2 FNYEAQ. CDR3 nucleotides: TGTGCCAGCAGCCAGTACGGTGAAGCTTTCTTT. Protein sequence: CASSQYGEAFF. The whole variable domain, filled in from reference TRBV7-6 and TRBJ1-1, reads GAGVSQSPRYKVTKRGQDVALRCDPISGHVSLYWYRQALGQGPEFLTYFNYEAQQDKSGLPNDRFSAERPEGSISTLTIQRTEQRDSAMYRCASSQYGEAFFGQGTRLTVV.

Regarding this clonotype: This may come from a read error, since a much larger clone is one base off. The CDR3 nucleotides are TGTGCCAGCAGTTACTCTCTAGCGGGGGGCTACATCAATGAGCAGTACTTC. Protein sequence: CASSYSLAGGYINEQYF. The chain has TRBV6-2 or TRBV6-3 and TRBJ2-7; 11 bases line up with TRBD2. With 0 bases clipped from V and 7 bases from J, the junction kept 11 bases outside the gene matches. Per germline, CDR1 MNHEY and CDR2 SVGEGT. CDR3 length: 17 amino acids.

The chain recombines TRBV19 with TRBJ2-7; TRBD1 matches at 11 bases. The CDR3 contains 15 residues. Germline assignment: CDR1 LNHDA and CDR2 SQIVND (reference sequence). V gave up 1 base and J gave up 6 bases; unmatched junction bases: 5. CDR3 sequence: CASSIVRDRGAEQYF. The CDR3 DNA is TGTGCCAGTAGTATAGTCCGGGACAGGGGGGCCGAGCAGTACTTC.

Written as DNA, the CDR3 is TGTGCCAGCAGTTCCCGTCTACTGGGCAATCAGCCCCAGCATTTT. This translates into CASSSRLLGNQPQHF. The chain couples TRBV12-3 or TRBV12-4 to TRBJ1-5, with D unclear. The CDR3 contains 15 residues. Trimming cost V 4 bases and J 2 bases, with 12 bases left between them.

This clonotype was seen more than once but under ten times. V and J are TRBV6-2 or TRBV6-3 and TRBJ1-1; tentative D call: TRBD1 (6 bases). The germline gives CDR1 MNHEY, CDR2 SVGEGT. This CDR3 region has 16 residues. The V and J ends lost 0 bases and 3 bases respectively, with 14 bases between them. The chain's CDR3 is CASSYSVWGQDTEAFF. CDR3 sequence (DNA): TGTGCCAGCAGTTACTCGGTCTGGGGGCAAGACACTGAAGCTTTCTTT.

Concerning this clonotype: One base away lies a much larger clone, so this may be a sequencing read error. The chain is built from TRBV3-1 and TRBJ1-2; D possibly corresponds to TRBD1 (6 bases). This CDR3 comprises 14 residues. CDR1 and CDR2 from the germline V gene are LGHDT and YNNKEL (reference sequence). Trimming took off 8 bases at V and 6 bases at J, with 19 bases between the two ends. The CDR3, as DNA: TGTGCCAGCTGCGGCTCGCAACAGGGTGATGGCTACACCTTC. Encoded protein: CASCGSQQGDGYTF.

The rearrangement joins TRBV6-4 to TRBJ2-3; D possibly corresponds to TRBD2 (5 bases). The CDR3 spans 14 residues. Germline CDR1 is MRHNA and CDR2 is SNTAGT. V lost 0 bases and J 1 base, leaving 5 bases between the germline ends. CDR3 region: CASSDSRGTDTQYF. CDR3 coding DNA: TGTGCCAGCAGTGACTCGAGGGGCACAGATACGCAGTATTTT.

The V call is TRBV5-1, the J call TRBJ2-4; D gene ambiguous. The V and J ends lost 4 bases and 2 bases respectively, with 13 bases between them. This CDR3 has 15 residues. CDR1 and CDR2 from the germline V gene are SGHRS and YFSETQ. CDR3 sequence: CASSPVAGTKNIQYF. CDR3 DNA: TGCGCCAGCAGCCCGGTCGCTGGGACCAAAAACATTCAGTACTTC.

The chain links TRBV20-1 to TRBJ1-1; D remains unclear. Trimming shortened V by 5 bases and J by 4 bases, and 14 bases separated the two germline ends. The CDR3 runs 13 residues. The germline V gene encodes CDR1 DFQATT and CDR2 SNEGSKA (reference sequence). The CDR3 here is CSAESPSGTEAFF. The CDR3, as DNA: TGCAGTGCTGAGTCCCCAAGCGGCACTGAAGCTTTCTTT.

This rearrangement joins TRBV6-5 to TRBJ2-5; tentative D call: TRBD2 (6 bases). Trimming pared 11 bases from V and 3 bases from J, leaving 19 bases between. In germline, CDR1 is MNHEY, CDR2 SVGAGI. The CDR3 is 14 residues long. The CDR3 DNA reads as TGTGCCGCTGCGGGGTCTATATGGGAAGAGACCCAGTACTTC. This sequence encodes CAAAGSIWEETQYF.

This clonotype was detected ten times or more. This chain uses TRBV5-1 with TRBJ2-1, with 8 bases aligning to TRBD1. Germline CDR1 is SGHRS and CDR2 is YFSETQ. The CDR3 spans 15 residues. V shed 3 bases, J shed 4 bases, and the junction held 6 bases outside the gene matches. CDR3 sequence reads: CASSSGGVGYNEQFF. In DNA, the CDR3 is TGCGCCAGCAGCTCAGGGGGCGTAGGTTACAATGAGCAGTTCTTC.

Turning to this clonotype: Possible read error: a much larger clone is one base away. This rearrangement joins TRBV4-3 to TRBJ2-7, with D possibly matching TRBD2 (5 bases). The ends were cut back, 1 base at V and 7 bases at J, with 14 bases in the middle. This CDR3 region has 14 residues. Germline assignment: CDR1 LGHNA and CDR2 YSLEER. In DNA, the CDR3 is TGCGCCAGCAGCCAAGGTCTAGCCTCGGGTGAGCAGTACTTC. Translated, it gives CASSQGLASGEQYF.

This chain connects TRBV2 to TRBJ2-3; D remains unclear. This CDR3 has 14 amino acids. In germline, CDR1 is SNHLY, CDR2 FYNNEI. V was pared by 3 bases and J by 0 bases, with 7 bases between. As DNA, the CDR3 is TGTGCCAGCAGTGATATTCTAAGCACAGATACGCAGTATTTT. It encodes CASSDILSTDTQYF.

The count of this clonotype is one. This rearrangement joins TRBV4-2 to TRBJ1-5; tentatively, D is TRBD1 (5 bases). CDR3 length equals 16 residues. Germline assignment: CDR1 LGHNA and CDR2 YNFKEQ. The V gene lost 0 bases and the J gene lost 5 bases, with 14 bases spanning the gap. CDR3 bases: TGTGCCAGCAGCCAAGATTCCGGGGGAGGATATCAGCCCCAGCATTTT. Amino acid sequence: CASSQDSGGGYQPQHF.